Presented here are 17 T cell receptor beta chains from one specimen sequenced in a study of T cell changes during pregnancy in multiple sclerosis (dated by TCRdb to the late 2010s). Receptors were amplified or captured by the immunoSEQ multiplex PCR assay. TCRdb holds this immuneACCESS table with in-frame rearrangements only. Some clones are missing; in checked studies, unresolved V genes explain under half, and the rest has no known cause. In all, the sample holds tens of thousands of clones, and approximately 90% of those were seen once. Jointly, the top ten make up 0.5% to 0.65% of the sample. Sequenced here: CD4+ T cells from peripheral blood mononuclear cells, sampled in the first trimester of pregnancy. These TCRs come from a female donor with multiple sclerosis, enrolled in a pregnancy study.

This chain uses TRBV6-6 with TRBJ2-5; 8 nucleotides agree with TRBD1. In germline, CDR1 is MNHNY, CDR2 SVGAGI (reference sequence). The CDR3 is 14 residues long. The junction had 8 bases not matched to a gene; V was cut back by 6 bases and J by 5 bases. The CDR3 region is CASSPQGARETQYF. The CDR3 DNA sequence: TGTGCCAGCAGCCCCCAGGGGGCACGGGAGACCCAGTACTTC.

This CDR3 reads CASSLMGQGAQKQFF. The DNA for the CDR3 is TGTGCCAGCAGCTTAATGGGACAGGGGGCTCAAAAGCAGTTCTTC. This chain connects TRBV7-3 to TRBJ2-1; 12 nucleotides align to TRBD1. Germline assignment: CDR1 SGHTA and CDR2 FQGTGA. Losses at the gene ends were 1 base for V and 11 bases for J; bases not matched to a gene: 6. This CDR3 is built from 15 residues.

The J gene is TRBJ1-2, the V gene TRBV30; D is perhaps TRBD1 (5 bases). Germline CDR1 reads GTSNPN; CDR2 reads SVGIG (reference sequence). CDR3 length: 12 amino acids. CDR3 sequence (DNA): TGTGCGGGAGGAGGGGAGGCCTATGGCTACACCTTC. It translates to CAGGGEAYGYTF.

Here the CDR3 reads CASSLDLDYGYTF. The CDR3 DNA is TGTGCCAGCAGCTTAGATCTCGACTATGGCTACACCTTC. The chain carries TRBV11-2 and TRBJ1-2; D gene ambiguous. CDR3 length: 13 amino acids. From germline, CDR1 is SGHAT and CDR2 FQNNGV. The V end lost 0 bases, the J end lost 3 bases, and 5 bases lay between the germline ends. Filled out from reference TRBV11-2 and TRBJ1-2, the complete variable domain reads EAGVAQSPRYKIIEKRQSVAFWCNPISGHATLYWYQQILGQGPKLLIQFQNNGVVDDSQLPKDRFSAERLKGVDSTLKIQPAKLEDSAVYLCASSLDLDYGYTFGSGTRLTVV.

V usage is TRBV6-5 and J usage is TRBJ1-4, with D perhaps matching TRBD1 (6 bases). Trimming took 6 bases from V and 3 from J, leaving 11 bases between them. In germline, CDR1 is MNHEY, CDR2 SVGAGI. This CDR3 is built from 14 residues. CDR3 loop: CASRQGLANEKLFF. The CDR3 DNA follows: TGTGCCAGCAGACAGGGTTTGGCTAATGAAAAACTGTTTTTT.

The chain links TRBV5-1 to TRBJ1-2, with 7 positions matching TRBD1. CDR1 is SGHRS and CDR2 is YFSETQ in the germline V gene. This CDR3 region has 16 residues. Trimming cost V 3 bases and J 8 bases; bases outside gene matches: 16. The CDR3 DNA sequence: TGCGCCAGCAGCTCGGGCCCCAGACAGGGTGAAGGGGGCTACACCTTC. Translating gives CASSSGPRQGEGGYTF.

The chain's CDR3 is CASRGTKLYEQYF. In nucleotides, the CDR3 is TGTGCCAGCAGGGGGACAAAGCTCTACGAGCAGTACTTC. The rearrangement links TRBV2 to TRBJ2-7, with D maybe TRBD1 (6 bases). The CDR3 totals 13 residues. Germline V gives CDR1 SNHLY, CDR2 FYNNEI. Trimming took off 6 bases at V and 3 bases at J, with 12 bases between the two ends.

The chain combines TRBV21-1 with TRBJ1-4. TRBV21-1 is listed as a pseudogene. The CDR3 is 12 residues long. The chain's CDR3 is CASNGGDEKLFF. The CDR3 nucleotides read TGTGCCAGCAACGGGGGGGATGAAAAACTGTTTTTT.

The rearrangement links TRBV5-5 to TRBJ1-5, with TRBD1 identical over 12 bases. This CDR3 contains 14 residues. V lost 3 bases, J lost 8 bases, and 3 bases stayed unmatched. Germline CDR1 SGHKS, CDR2 YYEKEE (reference sequence). The CDR3 nucleotides read TGTGCCAGCAGCTGGGACAGGGGGCAGGAGCCCCAGCATTTT. Translated: CASSWDRGQEPQHF.

The V call is TRBV7-3, the J call TRBJ2-1, with D perhaps TRBD2 (6 bases). Trimming pared 2 bases from V and 8 bases from J, leaving 13 bases between. The V gene's germline CDR1 is SGHTA and CDR2 FQGTGA. The CDR3 covers 14 residues. CDR3 in DNA: TGTGCCAGCAGCTTAGACGGGAGATCCGATGAGCAGTTCTTC. This gives the protein CASSLDGRSDEQFF.

V is TRBV2 and J is TRBJ2-1; 9 bases agree with TRBD1. There are 13 residues in the CDR3. CDR1 SNHLY and CDR2 FYNNEI come from the germline V gene. V lost 5 bases to trimming and J lost 9 bases; unmatched junction nucleotides: 5. CDR3 amino acids: CASSRTGAPEQFF. The CDR3 bases are TGTGCCAGCAGTCGGACAGGGGCACCTGAGCAGTTCTTC.

V and J are TRBV10-2 and TRBJ2-1, with TRBD2 identical over 9 bases. V lost 8 bases and J lost 8; bases outside the gene matches: 7. This CDR3 comprises 13 residues. Germline V gene lookup returns CDR1 WSHSY and CDR2 SAAADI. CDR3 sequence (DNA): TGCGCCAGCGGCCCAGCGGGGGGCTATGAGCAGTTCTTC. Protein: CASGPAGGYEQFF.

The chain links TRBV28 to TRBJ1-5, with D perhaps matching TRBD1 (5 bases). The CDR3 is made up of 17 amino acids. CDR1 is MDHEN, CDR2 SYDVKM, per germline. Trimming pared 6 bases from V and 0 bases from J, leaving 18 bases between. Here the CDR3 reads CASSTRWRGPSNQPQHF. The CDR3 nucleotides read TGTGCCAGCAGCACCCGGTGGAGGGGACCTAGCAATCAGCCCCAGCATTTT.

The rearrangement joins TRBV7-3 to TRBJ2-5, with 9 bases identical to TRBD2. The CDR3 spans 15 residues. Losses at the gene ends were 3 bases for V and 3 bases for J; bases not matched to a gene: 5. Per the germline V gene, CDR1 is SGHTA and CDR2 is FQGTGA. The CDR3 DNA follows: TGTGCCAGCAGCTTCCAAGCGGGGGGTAAAGAGACCCAGTACTTC. Translation: CASSFQAGGKETQYF.

V gene TRBV7-8 combines with J gene TRBJ1-1; possibly TRBD1 for D (5 bases). V was pared by 3 bases and J by 3 bases, with 14 bases between. The CDR3 spans 15 residues. In germline, CDR1 is SGHVS, CDR2 FQNEAQ. This CDR3 reads CASSLMGGGHTEAFF. For the CDR3, the DNA is TGTGCCAGCAGCTTGATGGGCGGGGGACACACTGAAGCTTTCTTT.

This chain connects TRBV18 to TRBJ2-3; D gene unclear. This CDR3 spans 16 amino acids. V was pared by 4 bases and J by 2 bases, with 16 bases between. Germline V CDR1 and CDR2: KGHSH, LQKENI. DNA for the CDR3: TGTGCCAGCTCACTCCTTTCGGTAGGAGACACAGATACGCAGTATTTT. It specifies CASSLLSVGDTDTQYF. The whole variable domain, remainder taken from reference TRBV18 and TRBJ2-3, is NAGVMQNPRHLVRRRGQEARLRCSPMKGHSHVYWYRQLPEEGLKFMVYLQKENIIDESGMPKERFSAEFPKEGPSILRIQQVVRGDSAAYFCASSLLSVGDTDTQYFGPGTRLTVL.

This rearrangement joins TRBV18 to TRBJ2-5, with D perhaps matching TRBD2 (6 bases). The CDR3 runs 14 residues. The V end was cut by 1 base, the J end by 5 bases, with 11 bases between. Germline assignment: CDR1 KGHSH and CDR2 LQKENI. For the CDR3, the DNA is TGTGCCAGCTCACCACTATCGGGAGTGGAGACCCAGTACTTC. Translating gives CASSPLSGVETQYF.